What follows is one T cell receptor (beta chain) and its context. The antigen is unknown. These data come from a study of PD-1 blockade in classical Hodgkin lymphoma. The study, taken as a whole, reports: Unlike CD8+ TCR diversity, which did not rise significantly by C4D1, CD4+ TCR diversity did.

Assay: immunoSEQ multiplex PCR; the TCRdb copy retains only in-frame clones and omits some. The sample has roughly 35,000 clones, around 90% seen once. This CDR3 comprises 14 residues. Germline V gene lookup returns CDR1 MDHEN and CDR2 SYDVKM. The V end was cut by 3 bases, the J end by 7 bases, with 15 bases between. Indicated time point: cycle 4 day 1 (C4D1), after more than five weeks of nivolumab. After autologous stem cell transplantation all patients relapsed, and prior brentuximab vedotin exposure differed between cohorts. Thawed PBMCs underwent magnetic negative selection to yield purified CD4+ T cells.

J is TRBJ1-2 and V is TRBV28; possible D gene TRBD1, 5 bases. The sample consisted of CD4+ T cells from blood, taken before the fourth cycle of nivolumab. This receptor was identified in a human donor with classical Hodgkin lymphoma. The CDR3: CASSFLGQGRGYTF. CDR3 DNA sequence: TGTGCCAGCAGTTTTTTAGGCCAGGGACGTGGCTACACCTTC.